The 7 T cell receptor beta chains below all came from one sample that was sequenced in a study of blood T cell repertoires in COVID-19. Clones were sequenced by immunoSEQ multiplex PCR, and TCRdb holds only the in-frame ones, with some missing. The sample includes roughly 160,000 clones, just under 85% seen only once; the top ten take around 2.7%. Sequencing input: peripheral blood. The receptor set was obtained from a woman older than 75 with COVID-19, enrolled during active disease.

The chain joins TRBV6-6 to TRBJ1-2; 8 bases align to TRBD1. Germline V CDR1 and CDR2: MNHNY, SVGAGI (reference sequence). This CDR3 spans 13 amino acids. The trim removed 10 bases at V and 3 bases at J, leaving 7 bases unmatched. The CDR3 loop is CATRQGIYYGYTF. The DNA of the CDR3 is TGTGCCACCAGACAGGGGATTTACTATGGCTACACCTTC.

This chain uses TRBV28 with TRBJ1-3; D unresolved. The V end lost 6 bases, the J end lost 4 bases, and 16 bases lay between the germline ends. This CDR3 is 15 amino acids long. The germline gives CDR1 MDHEN, CDR2 SYDVKM. As DNA, the CDR3 is TGTGCCAGCAGATTCGGTCCCGAGAGGGGAAACACCATATATTTT. This gives the protein CASRFGPERGNTIYF.

The rearrangement uses TRBV20-1 and TRBJ1-2; tentatively, D is TRBD1 (6 bases). The V gene's germline CDR1 is DFQATT and CDR2 SNEGSKA (reference sequence). V dropped 5 bases and J dropped 8 bases, with 12 bases sitting between them. CDR3 length: 11 residues. The CDR3 spells CSAPKGDGYTF. CDR3 in DNA: TGCAGTGCTCCTAAGGGGGACGGCTACACCTTC.

The rearrangement links TRBV5-1 to TRBJ2-7; TRBD1 might be the D (5 bases). The CDR3 is 13 amino acids. CDR1 and CDR2 from the germline V gene are SGHRS and YFSETQ. Deletions cut 0 bases from V and 9 bases from J, with 13 bases between. The CDR3 region is CASSLELDMPQYF. As DNA, the CDR3 is TGCGCCAGCAGCTTGGAACTGGACATGCCGCAGTACTTC.

There are a few counts of this clone. The chain is built from TRBV7-3 and TRBJ2-1; D possibly corresponds to TRBD2 (6 bases). The CDR3 is 13 residues long. The germline CDR1 and CDR2 sequences are SGHTA and FQGTGA. V lost 5 bases, J lost 13 bases, and 18 bases lay in between. The CDR3 here is CASSASPGTLQFF. CDR3 in DNA: TGTGCCAGCAGCGCCTCCCCCGGGACTCTCCAGTTCTTC. Complete variable domain (other parts from reference TRBV7-3 and TRBJ2-1): GAGVSQTPSNKVTEKGKYVELRCDPISGHTALYWYRQSLGQGPEFLIYFQGTGAADDSGLPNDRFFAVRPEGSVSTLKIQRTERGDSAVYLCASSASPGTLQFFGPGTRLTVL.

The chain combines TRBV18 with TRBJ1-1; TRBD1 matches 8 bases. Germline V gene lookup returns CDR1 KGHSH and CDR2 LQKENI. The CDR3 is 14 amino acids. Losses at the gene ends were 4 bases for V and 5 bases for J; bases not matched to a gene: 6. This CDR3 is CASSLGQGGTEAFF. CDR3 coding DNA: TGTGCCAGCTCACTCGGACAGGGAGGTACTGAAGCTTTCTTT.

The chain links TRBV5-1 to TRBJ1-2; 9 bases are a match to TRBD1. This CDR3 spans 14 amino acids. Germline assignment: CDR1 SGHRS and CDR2 YFSETQ. V lost 4 bases, J lost 8 bases, and 9 bases stayed unmatched. CDR3 loop: CASSKETGGYGYTF. As DNA, the CDR3 is TGCGCCAGCAGCAAAGAAACAGGGGGCTACGGCTACACCTTC. The full variable domain, completed using reference TRBV5-1 and TRBJ1-2, is KAGVTQTPRYLIKTRGQQVTLSCSPISGHRSVSWYQQTPGQGLQFLFEYFSETQRNKGNFPGRFSGRQFSNSRSEMNVSTLELGDSALYLCASSKETGGYGYTFGSGTRLTVV.